This entry describes one T cell receptor beta chain. Its antigen is currently unknown. Its ends do not fully match the called genes, so a read error is possible. Lactation, pregnancy, other autoimmune disease or uncontrolled infection led to exclusion of patients. This sample was taken from a study of T cells in Graves' hyperthyroidism and ophthalmopathy. Looked up from germline, CDR1 is ENHRY and CDR2 is SYGVKD. The CDR3 runs 13 residues. TCR beta CDR3 regions were amplified from RNA transcripts. The study used the HTBI primer set for a first-round RT-PCR of the TCR CDR3. TCRdb itself ran the multiplex PCR reads through MiXCR, one entry per CDR3 protein. The sample records roughly 500,000 distinct CDR3 sequences, 46% being singletons. Study-level findings and limits: Progression to ophthalmopathy was predicted a median of roughly seven months early. The majority of expanded thyroid clonotypes above 0.001 also appeared in blood. In simple terms, a model built on 13 V-J features told ophthalmopathy apart from stable hyperthyroidism.

The V call is TRBV10-3, the J call TRBJ1-3; D is ambiguous. The receptor was isolated from an adult woman with Graves' disease, either hyperthyroidism or ophthalmopathy (not recorded which). The sample was peripheral blood or thyroid tissue (not recorded which). CDR3 DNA sequence: TGTGCCAGCAGTTACTCCCTAGGAAACACCATATATTTT. Its protein is CASSYSLGNTIYF.